The 30 T cell receptor beta chains below were found in one sample sequenced in a study of T cells in Graves' hyperthyroidism and ophthalmopathy. The source material, RNA transcripts, was used to amplify TCR beta CDR3 regions. Researchers ran a first-round RT-PCR on the TCR CDR3 using the HTBI primer set. TCRdb used MiXCR to reprocess the multiplex PCR reads, holding one entry per CDR3 protein. The sample yields fewer than 750,000 distinct CDR3 sequences, 46% seen once. The sample consisted of peripheral blood or thyroid tissue (not recorded which). The receptors here all came from a young woman with Graves' hyperthyroidism.

The table lists this clonotype with many counts. The chain combines TRBV20-1 with TRBJ1-1; the match to TRBD1 covers 8 bases. The CDR3 contains 13 residues. CDR1 is DFQATT, CDR2 SNEGSKA, per germline (reference sequence). With V trimmed by 5 bases and J by 4 bases, 6 bases remained unmatched. The CDR3, as DNA: TGCAGTGCTGCGGACAGGGAATTCACTGAAGCTTTCTTT. Amino acid sequence: CSAADREFTEAFF.

This chain links TRBV20-1 with TRBJ1-4; possibly TRBD1 for D (5 bases). Trimming cost V 4 bases and J 7 bases, with 13 bases left between them. Germline V gene sequence: CDR1 DFQATT, CDR2 SNEGSKA (reference sequence). The CDR3 contains 13 residues. This CDR3 is CSAIGTGGEKLFF. The CDR3 region has the DNA TGCAGTGCTATCGGGACCGGGGGTGAAAAACTGTTTTTT.

This clonotype came up many times. The chain is built from TRBV12-3 or TRBV12-4 and TRBJ1-1; D remains unclear. The CDR3 sequence is 14 residues long. V was pared by 1 base and J by 4 bases, with 10 bases between. CDR3 residues: CASSLGARGTEAFF. CDR3 bases: TGTGCCAGCAGTTTAGGGGCGCGGGGCACTGAAGCTTTCTTT.

The sample holds a few counts of this clonotype. The chain has TRBV4-3 and TRBJ2-2, with 8 bases lining up with TRBD2. V lost 2 bases to trimming and J lost 0 bases; unmatched junction nucleotides: 8. CDR3 length equals 18 residues. Germline loops: CDR1 LGHNA, CDR2 YSLEER. For the CDR3, the DNA is TGCGCCAGCAGCCAATCTTGGGTAGCGGGGACGAACACCGGGGAGCTGTTTTTT. It codes for CASSQSWVAGTNTGELFF.

The table lists this clonotype with many counts. The rearrangement links TRBV6-1 to TRBJ1-2; D is uncertain. The CDR3 sequence is 12 residues long. Germline V gene sequence: CDR1 MNHNS, CDR2 SASEGT. The V end was cut by 0 bases, the J end by 8 bases, with 7 bases between. The CDR3 DNA is TGTGCCAGCAGTGAAGCTGCCTACGGCTACACCTTC. Protein sequence: CASSEAAYGYTF.

This clonotype was seen ten or more times. The chain uses TRBV20-1 and TRBJ1-5; 7 bases align to TRBD1. With 0 bases clipped from V and 6 bases from J, the junction kept 8 bases outside the gene matches. The length of the CDR3 is 15 residues. Germline V gene data show CDR1 as DFQATT and CDR2 as SNEGSKA (reference sequence). The CDR3 here is CSARDRKGGGQPQHF. CDR3 DNA: TGCAGTGCTAGAGATCGGAAAGGGGGCGGTCAGCCCCAGCATTTT.

CDR3 sequence reads: CASSLTGGMLANTEAFF. CDR3 DNA sequence: TGTGCCAGCAGCTTAACGGGCGGGATGCTGGCGAACACTGAAGCTTTCTTT. V usage is TRBV7-3 and J usage is TRBJ1-1; no clear D. The length of the CDR3 is 17 residues. From germline, CDR1 is SGHTA and CDR2 FQGTGA. With 0 bases removed from V and 1 base from J, the gap between germline ends came to 15 bases.

The J gene is TRBJ1-6, the V gene TRBV3-1, with D possibly being TRBD1 (6 bases). The germline V gene encodes CDR1 LGHDT and CDR2 YNNKEL (reference sequence). V dropped 3 bases and J dropped 9 bases, with 15 bases sitting between them. There are 15 residues in the CDR3. The CDR3 spells CASSQMTGGGSPLHF. The CDR3 coding sequence is TGTGCCAGCAGCCAGATGACAGGCGGCGGTTCACCCCTCCACTTT.

Of note for this clonotype: A much larger clone sits a single nucleotide away, making a read error possible. This chain joins TRBV6-8 and TRBJ2-7, with 8 bases that match TRBD1. The CDR3 is 14 residues long. Germline-derived CDR1 and CDR2 are MNHGY and SAAAGT. DNA for the CDR3: TGTGCCAGCAGTCCGAGGACAGGGTCTAACGAGCAGCACTTC. It translates to CASSPRTGSNEQHF.

The J gene is TRBJ2-2, the V gene TRBV6-1; 10 bases are a match to TRBD1. V lost 7 bases, J lost 9 bases, and 2 bases stayed unmatched. CDR3 length equals 12 residues. CDR1 MNHNS and CDR2 SASEGT come from the germline V gene. CDR3 protein: CASKTGGRELFF. The CDR3 nucleotides read TGTGCCAGCAAGACAGGGGGCAGGGAGCTGTTTTTT.

This clonotype came up a few times. This may stem from a read error, because a much larger clone lies one nucleotide away. J is TRBJ2-2 and V is TRBV2; D remains unclear. This CDR3 spans 11 amino acids. Looked up from germline, CDR1 is SNHLY and CDR2 is FYNNEI. Trimming took 4 bases from V and 7 from J, leaving 4 bases between them. DNA of the CDR3: TGTGCCAGCAGTGCTGGCGGGGAGCTGTTTTTT. Residues: CASSAGGELFF. Combining the CDR3 with reference TRBV2 and TRBJ2-2 gives the whole variable domain EPEVTQTPSHQVTQMGQEVILRCVPISNHLYFYWYRQILGQKVEFLVSFYNNEISEKSEIFDDQFSVERPDGSNFTLKIRSTKLEDSAMYFCASSAGGELFFGEGSRLTVL.

Turning to this clonotype: Just one base apart from a much larger clone, this may be a read error. V gene TRBV7-2 combines with J gene TRBJ1-2; 9 bases agree with TRBD1. Germline V lookup: CDR1 SGHTA, CDR2 FQGNSA. CDR3 length: 15 residues. CDR3 residues: CASSQGQGCVYGYTF. In nucleotides, the CDR3 is TGCGCCAGCAGCCAAGGACAGGGGTGCGTGTATGGCTACACCTTC.

This clonotype occurred many times. The chain joins TRBV2 to TRBJ2-7; the match to TRBD2 covers 8 bases. Unmatched junction bases numbered 2, after V lost 0 bases and J lost 7 bases. This CDR3 has 13 residues. CDR1 SNHLY and CDR2 FYNNEI come from the germline V gene. The CDR3 protein is CASSEALAGEQYF. The CDR3 DNA is TGTGCCAGCAGTGAAGCGCTAGCGGGTGAGCAGTACTTC.

This clonotype was detected ten times or more. The chain recombines TRBV24-1 with TRBJ2-7; D remains unclear. From germline, CDR1 is KGHDR and CDR2 SFDVKD. The V and J ends lost 4 bases and 6 bases respectively, with 15 bases between them. The CDR3 length is 14 residues. This chain's CDR3 is CATSEDGSELEQYF. DNA for the CDR3: TGTGCCACCAGTGAGGACGGATCCGAGCTCGAGCAGTACTTC.

This clonotype was seen a few times. This chain links TRBV29-1 with TRBJ2-1; D is unresolved. V was shortened by 0 bases and J by 6 bases, with 9 bases between the two germline ends. The CDR3 covers 13 residues. Germline CDR1 SQVTM, CDR2 ANQGSEA. CDR3 sequence reads: CSVEDRKVNEQFF. CDR3 nucleotides: TGCAGCGTTGAAGATCGGAAGGTCAATGAGCAGTTCTTC.

In its sample, this clonotype was seen many times. The chain couples TRBV2 to TRBJ2-7; D is perhaps TRBD1 or TRBD2 (5 bases each). V lost 6 bases and J lost 0, with 15 bases in between. Germline assignment: CDR1 SNHLY and CDR2 FYNNEI. The CDR3 has 15 residues. The CDR3 reads CASSERGRSSYEQYF. CDR3 in DNA: TGTGCCAGCAGCGAGAGGGGCCGGAGCTCCTACGAGCAGTACTTC.

This clonotype was observed many times. V and J are TRBV9 and TRBJ2-6; D call uncertain. Germline values: CDR1 SGDLS, CDR2 YYNGEE. CDR3 length: 16 amino acids. Trimming cost V 0 bases and J 0 bases, with 7 bases left between them. The CDR3 region is CASSVVYSSGANVLTF. DNA for the CDR3: TGTGCCAGCAGCGTAGTTTACAGCTCTGGGGCCAACGTCCTGACTTTC.

About this clonotype itself: Since a much larger clone is just one base distant, this may be a read error. The chain joins TRBV13 to TRBJ2-7; D might be TRBD2 (5 bases). Germline V lookup: CDR1 PRHDT, CDR2 FYEKMQ (reference sequence). This CDR3 contains 15 residues. Trimming took off 0 bases at V and 0 bases at J, with 9 bases between the two ends. The CDR3 nucleotides read TGTGCCAGCAGCTTAGGGGTAGCGTCCTCCTACGAGCAGTACTTC. Translated: CASSLGVASSYEQYF.

Many counts were recorded for this clonotype. This chain joins TRBV6-5 and TRBJ1-2, with 8 bases lining up with TRBD1. Germline lookup yields CDR1 MNHEY and CDR2 SVGAGI. The CDR3 covers 14 residues. V lost 2 bases, J lost 2 bases, and 1 base stayed unmatched. This CDR3 reads CASSYGQGNYGYTF. CDR3 DNA: TGTGCCAGCAGTTACGGACAGGGAAACTATGGCTACACCTTC.

This rearrangement joins TRBV2 to TRBJ2-7, with 7 positions matching TRBD1. Trimming cost V 4 bases and J 3 bases; bases outside gene matches: 6. CDR3 length: 14 amino acids. Germline values: CDR1 SNHLY, CDR2 FYNNEI. The CDR3 loop is CASSVRQGNYEQYF. CDR3 DNA sequence: TGTGCCAGCAGTGTCCGACAGGGCAACTACGAGCAGTACTTC.

At least ten counts were recorded for this clonotype. This chain connects TRBV20-1 to TRBJ1-5; unclear D gene. V was cut by 3 bases and J by 2 bases, with 5 bases left in between. Per germline, CDR1 DFQATT and CDR2 SNEGSKA (reference sequence). The CDR3 has 12 residues. The DNA of the CDR3 is TGCAGTGCTAGGTATGGCAATCAGCCCCAGCATTTT. The encoded protein is CSARYGNQPQHF.

CDR3 loop: CAVREQYF. In DNA, the CDR3 is TGTGCCGTCCGGGAGCAGTACTTC. J is TRBJ2-7 and V is TRBV7-4; D unclear. The germline V gene has CDR1 SGHVT and CDR2 SQSDAQ. The V and J ends lost 11 bases and 7 bases respectively, with 6 bases between them. The CDR3 is 8 amino acids.

This clonotype was recorded many times. V is TRBV7-9 and J is TRBJ1-2; 8 nucleotides align to TRBD1. Looked up from germline, CDR1 is SEHNR and CDR2 is FQNEAQ (reference sequence). Trimming took 7 bases from V and 8 from J; bases not matched to a gene: 9. CDR3 length: 13 residues. Here the CDR3 DNA reads TGTGCCAGCACACCGACAGGGGTATACGGCTACACCTTC. It encodes CASTPTGVYGYTF.

V usage is TRBV24-1 and J usage is TRBJ1-1; TRBD1 matches at 8 bases. V shed 5 bases, J shed 4 bases, and the junction held 5 bases outside the gene matches. Germline V lookup: CDR1 KGHDR, CDR2 SFDVKD. This CDR3 comprises 14 residues. CDR3 amino acids: CATSVTTGVTEAFF. CDR3 in DNA: TGTGCCACCAGTGTCACGACAGGGGTCACTGAAGCTTTCTTT.

This clonotype was seen more than once but under ten times. V gene TRBV10-3 combines with J gene TRBJ2-1; D is perhaps TRBD1 (6 bases). The V and J ends lost 6 bases and 4 bases respectively, with 10 bases between them. The CDR3 contains 13 residues. The germline V gene has CDR1 ENHRY and CDR2 SYGVKD. The CDR3 loop reads CAISRDIYNEQFF. For the CDR3, the DNA is TGTGCCATCAGCCGGGACATATACAATGAGCAGTTCTTC.

This clonotype was counted ten times or more. V usage is TRBV7-9 and J usage is TRBJ1-5; a possible D gene is TRBD1 (5 bases). The germline V gene encodes CDR1 SEHNR and CDR2 FQNEAQ (reference sequence). The CDR3 covers 14 residues. Trimming removed 2 bases from V and 3 bases from J, with 8 bases in between. CDR3 DNA sequence: TGTGCCAGCAGCTTATTAGGGGTCAATCAGCCCCAGCATTTT. It codes for CASSLLGVNQPQHF.

The rearrangement joins TRBV24-1 to TRBJ1-2; no reliable D call. V was shortened by 3 bases and J by 6 bases, with 10 bases between the two germline ends. Germline V gene lookup returns CDR1 KGHDR and CDR2 SFDVKD. The length of the CDR3 is 13 residues. The CDR3 sequence: CATSDGLADGYTF. The CDR3 bases are TGTGCCACCAGTGATGGGCTAGCGGATGGCTACACCTTC.

In its sample, this clonotype was seen once. V gene TRBV20-1 combines with J gene TRBJ1-1; 9 positions match TRBD1. Germline V gene sequence: CDR1 DFQATT, CDR2 SNEGSKA (reference sequence). The V and J ends lost 6 bases and 5 bases, in that order; junction bases with no gene match: 7. The CDR3 is made up of 13 amino acids. The CDR3 bases are TGCAGTGCCCTCCGGGACAGGGCGACTGAAGCTTTCTTT. Translated: CSALRDRATEAFF.

The chain recombines TRBV2 with TRBJ1-5; 10 bases are shared with TRBD1. Germline CDR1 reads SNHLY; CDR2 reads FYNNEI. Unmatched junction bases numbered 10, after V lost 8 bases and J lost 6 bases. The CDR3 totals 15 residues. The CDR3 DNA reads TGTGCCAGCTCCCGCGGACAGGGGGAAGGTCAGCCCCAGCATTTT. It codes for CASSRGQGEGQPQHF.

Ten or more counts support this clonotype. The gene calls are TRBV24-1 and TRBJ2-7; the match to TRBD1 covers 8 bases. With 5 bases clipped from V and 6 bases from J, the junction kept 2 bases outside the gene matches. The CDR3 is 12 amino acids. The germline V gene has CDR1 KGHDR and CDR2 SFDVKD. In DNA, the CDR3 is TGTGCCACCAGTGGACAGGGGAGCGAGCAGTACTTC. Its protein is CATSGQGSEQYF.